These T cell receptor beta chains were read from a single sample in a study of CD8+CD57+ T cells in acquired aplastic anemia. TCRdb passed the reads through MiXCR, listing each CDR3 protein once. The sample yields about 190,000 distinct CDR3 sequences, approximately 48% seen once. Sequencing was performed on sorted CD4+, CD8+, or CD8+CD57+ T cells (not recorded which) from PBMCs. These TCRs come from a human donor with aplastic anemia. Both conserved end residues are part of each CDR3. A D gene is named only where the DNA matches it firmly. For some rows the clone size is stated as once, few or many, or as a class when expanded; others skip it.

j_call v_call d_call clone_size cdr3_nt cdr3_aa
TRBJ2-4 TRBV19 - - TGTGCCAGTAGTAAAGCCCATGACCTAGCCAAAAACATTCAGTACTTC CASSKAHDLAKNIQYF
TRBJ2-5 TRBV5-1 - - TGCGCCAGCAGCTTGGAAGGGAACGGGGGGACCCAGTACTTC CASSLEGNGGTQYF
TRBJ2-7 TRBV10-2 - - TGTGCCAGCAGTGTGAGTAGCTCCTACGAGCAGTGCTTC CASSVSSSYEQCF
TRBJ2-7 TRBV2 - - TGTGCCAGCAGTGAAGTAGGTTACGAGCAGTACTTC CASSEVGYEQYF
TRBJ1-1 TRBV7-3 - few TGTGCCAGCAGTTTAAGGGGAATAAAAACTGAAGCTTTCTTT CASSLRGIKTEAFF
TRBJ1-6 TRBV20-1 - - TGCAGTGCTAGAGTCCCAGACTTCTATAATTCACCCCTCCACTTT CSARVPDFYNSPLHF
TRBJ1-6 TRBV9 TRBD1 once TGTGCCTCGGGACAGGTTAATTCACCCCTCCACTTT CASGQVNSPLHF
TRBJ2-5 TRBV10-2 - - TGCGCCAGCTCGGCACAACCCCAAGAGACCCAGTACTTC CASSAQPQETQYF
TRBJ2-5 TRBV7-2 - - TGTGCCAGCAGCTACCGGGAGTATGAGACCCAGTACTTC CASSYREYETQYF
TRBJ1-1 TRBV19 - - TGTGCCAGTAGTATCGGCCCGAACACTGAAGCTTTCTTT CASSIGPNTEAFF
TRBJ2-7 TRBV20-1 TRBD2 once TGCAGTGCTAGCTCCCTCCGTAGCGGGAGGGCCTACGAGCAGTACTTC CSASSLRSGRAYEQYF
TRBJ2-5 TRBV7-9 - - TGTGCCAGCAGAGCCGAGGAGACCCAGTACTTC CASRAEETQYF
TRBJ1-2 TRBV5-1 - - TGCGCCAGCAGCTTCCTAGCGGGAGGTGGCTACACCTTC CASSFLAGGGYTF
TRBJ2-7 TRBV14 TRBD2 many TGTGCCAGCAGCCGGGGGGAGGGGATCTCCTACGAGCAGTACTTC CASSRGEGISYEQYF
TRBJ1-2 TRBV10-3 - many TGTGCCATCTCCCCGAGAGGGGATGTTAACTATGGCTACACCTTC CAISPRGDVNYGYTF
TRBJ1-4 TRBV4-3 TRBD1 few TGCGCCAGCAGCCAAGTCCTGCAGGGGGGTCGGGAAAAACTGTTTTTT CASSQVLQGGREKLFF
TRBJ1-5 TRBV6-5 - many TGTGCCAGCAGTTACGGCGGCGAAAATAGCAATCAGCCCCAGCATTTT CASSYGGENSNQPQHF
TRBJ1-1 TRBV5-1 - many TGCGCCAGCAGCTTCGGATCCCGCACTGAAGCTTTCTTT CASSFGSRTEAFF
TRBJ1-1 TRBV7-6 - - TGTGCCAGCAGCTTAGAGCCGAACACTGAAGCTTTCTTT CASSLEPNTEAFF
TRBJ1-4 TRBV24-1 - - TGTGCCACCAGTGATCCACTCGGCCAGGCTGGAAAACTGTTTTTT CATSDPLGQAGKLFF
TRBJ1-6 TRBV9 - - TGTGCCAGCAGCGTGACACTTTATAATTCACCCCTCCACTTT CASSVTLYNSPLHF
TRBJ2-1 TRBV5-1 TRBD2 many TGCGCCAGCAGCTTGAGTTGGGCTAGCGGGAGCAATGAGCAGTTCTTC CASSLSWASGSNEQFF
TRBJ1-2 TRBV7-8 - many TGTGCCAGCAGCCTTCGAATCCAGGAAAGACACTATGGCTACACCTTC CASSLRIQERHYGYTF